This T cell receptor beta chain was sequenced for a study of technical replicates of blood from a few donors. Sequencing was performed with immunoSEQ multiplex PCR; in TCRdb, only in-frame clones are kept and a portion is missing. The profile shows 87,000 or so clones, roughly 94% of them singletons. CDR3 size: 15 residues. The TCR originated in a human donor in good health. This chain connects TRBV21-1 to TRBJ2-1; the table names TRBD2, a call not compared with the DNA. TRBV21-1 is shown as a pseudogene. The sequenced material came from T cells isolated from PBMCs. The CDR3 coding sequence is TGTGCCAGCAGCAACACTAGCGTTCATTACAATGAGCAGTTCTTC. Its protein product is CASSNTSVHYNEQFF.